The present TCR beta chain was sequenced within a study of post-analysis software for immune sequencing data. Overall study context: Both relapsing-remitting and secondary progressive multiple sclerosis featured among the disease courses, as did progressive-relapsing multiple sclerosis.

Study-wide findings and caveats: The study found significantly lower normalized Chao1 diversity in multiple sclerosis patients than in controls. Elevated frequency relative to controls characterized 4 or 5 TRBV segments in patients, TRBV5-6, TRBV5-1 and TRBV20-1 among them.

Germline CDR1 is MDHEN and CDR2 is SYDVKM. The CDR3 is made up of 13 amino acids. With 5 bases clipped from V and 5 bases from J, the junction kept 4 bases outside the gene matches. cDNA libraries for TCR beta contained unique molecular identifiers. When about 0.95 to 10 million T cells were used, they gave about 550,000 cDNA molecules. TCRdb called the PCR reads again in MiXCR, with one record for every CDR3 protein. The profile shows a few hundred thousand distinct CDR3 sequences, roughly 35% of them singletons. Turning to this clonotype: What it binds is not known.

The sample taken for sequencing was blood. This sequence originates from a girl aged 5-17 years with multiple sclerosis. This rearrangement joins TRBV28 to TRBJ2-3; 7 nucleotides line up with TRBD1. CDR3 in amino acids: CASSRDSEDTQYF. The CDR3 coding sequence is TGTGCCAGCAGTAGGGACAGTGAAGATACGCAGTATTTT.